Each of the 16 T cell receptor beta chains below was sequenced from the same sample in a study of PD-1 blockade in classical Hodgkin lymphoma. Time point: newly diagnosed, previously untreated cHL patient sample. Negative magnetic selection isolated CD4+ T cells from thawed PBMCs. Profiling relied on immunoSEQ multiplex PCR, and the TCRdb table lists in-frame clones only, not all of them. The profile covers 20,000 or so clones, with approximately 89% appearing a single time and about 0.25% taken by the ten largest. Sample: CD4+ T cells from blood. All receptors come from a human donor with classical Hodgkin lymphoma.

The chain links TRBV6-5 to TRBJ1-2, with TRBD1 matching over 10 bases. The CDR3 is 14 amino acids. J was trimmed by 8 bases and V by 2 bases; bases with no gene match: 5. CDR1 is MNHEY and CDR2 is SVGAGI in the germline V gene. The CDR3 DNA reads TGTGCCAGCAGTTACGCGACAGGGGGCCAGGGCTACACCTTC. It codes for CASSYATGGQGYTF.

The chain carries TRBV6-5 and TRBJ2-1, with 7 positions matching TRBD2. Unmatched junction bases numbered 4, after V lost 4 bases and J lost 4 bases. The CDR3 length is 14 residues. The germline V gene encodes CDR1 MNHEY and CDR2 SVGAGI. In DNA form, the CDR3 reads TGTGCCAGCAGTTTCCGGGGGGTTTACAATGAGCAGTTCTTC. Protein sequence: CASSFRGVYNEQFF.

This sequence joins TRBV5-1 and TRBJ2-5, with 11 nucleotides matching TRBD1. This CDR3 has 15 amino acids. J was trimmed by 4 bases and V by 4 bases; bases with no gene match: 6. CDR1 and CDR2 from the germline V gene are SGHRS and YFSETQ. The CDR3 region is CASSPRDRGLETQYF. The CDR3, as DNA: TGCGCCAGCAGCCCCCGGGACAGGGGGTTAGAGACCCAGTACTTC.

This chain joins TRBV5-6 and TRBJ1-2; maybe TRBD1 (6 bases). CDR3 size: 12 residues. CDR1 and CDR2 (germline): SGHDT, YYEEEE. V gave up 4 bases and J gave up 5 bases, with 9 bases separating them. The CDR3 region has the DNA TGTGCCAGCAGCCTAACAGGGTATGGCTACACCTTC. This codes for CASSLTGYGYTF.

V is TRBV6-1 and J is TRBJ1-4; D remains unclear. Trimming took 0 bases from V and 10 from J, leaving 6 bases between them. Germline V gene data show CDR1 as MNHNS and CDR2 as SASEGT. The CDR3 runs to 12 residues. In nucleotides, the CDR3 is TGTGCCAGCAGTGAAGCTCGGGGAAAACTGTTTTTT. Amino acids: CASSEARGKLFF.

The rearrangement joins TRBV6-5 to TRBJ1-1; 9 bases line up with TRBD1. The CDR3 covers 15 residues. Per germline, CDR1 MNHEY and CDR2 SVGAGI. V trimming: 0 bases; J trimming: 6 bases; junction bases outside the gene matches: 5. As DNA, the CDR3 is TGTGCCAGCAGTTACTCGATACGGGACAGGGCTGAAGCTTTCTTT. It yields the protein CASSYSIRDRAEAFF.

The genes are TRBV19 and TRBJ2-2; D might be TRBD2 (5 bases). The V gene lost 2 bases and the J gene lost 3 bases, with 10 bases spanning the gap. The CDR3 totals 15 residues. The germline gives CDR1 LNHDA, CDR2 SQIVND (reference sequence). The CDR3: CASSITAGDTGELFF. As DNA, the CDR3 is TGTGCCAGTAGTATAACAGCCGGGGACACCGGGGAGCTGTTTTTT.

V gene TRBV21-1 combines with J gene TRBJ2-7; no DNA check was done on the table's D call, TRBD2. TRBV21-1 has pseudogene status. The CDR3 is made up of 15 amino acids. The CDR3 nucleotides read TGTGCCAGCAGCAGGGAGAGGCGGGTCTCCTACGAGCAGTACTTC. The encoded protein is CASSRERRVSYEQYF.

V is TRBV30 and J is TRBJ2-7; possible D gene TRBD1, 6 bases. Germline V gene data show CDR1 as GTSNPN and CDR2 as SVGIG (reference sequence). The V and J ends lost 3 bases and 3 bases respectively, with 9 bases between them. The CDR3 loop spans 12 amino acids. CDR3 loop: CAWSAQGYEQYF. The CDR3 DNA follows: TGTGCCTGGAGCGCACAGGGCTACGAGCAGTACTTC.

The chain is built from TRBV18 and TRBJ1-1; D remains unclear. Trimming took 2 bases from V and 6 from J, leaving 13 bases between them. From germline, CDR1 is KGHSH and CDR2 LQKENI. The CDR3 covers 14 residues. The CDR3 spells CASSPKSVVAEAFF. As DNA, the CDR3 is TGTGCCAGCTCACCAAAGTCGGTTGTAGCTGAAGCTTTCTTT.

The rearrangement links TRBV13 to TRBJ2-5; no clear D. This CDR3 comprises 12 residues. Per the germline V gene, CDR1 is PRHDT and CDR2 is FYEKMQ (reference sequence). V was clipped by 4 bases and J by 6 bases, with 9 bases between them. The CDR3 DNA reads as TGTGCCAGCAGCTCCTATCGGAAGACCCAGTACTTC. Translated: CASSSYRKTQYF.

The V and J genes are TRBV5-1 and TRBJ2-5; D gene uncertain. The CDR3 is made up of 13 amino acids. CDR1 SGHRS and CDR2 YFSETQ come from the germline V gene. The V end lost 0 bases, the J end lost 5 bases, and 8 bases lay between the germline ends. CDR3: CASSLVMGETQYF. The CDR3 nucleotides are TGCGCCAGCAGCTTGGTCATGGGGGAGACCCAGTACTTC.

The chain combines TRBV4-3 with TRBJ2-7; D is undetermined. The CDR3 extends over 13 amino acids. CDR1 and CDR2 (germline): LGHNA, YSLEER. V dropped 1 base and J dropped 2 bases, with 6 bases sitting between them. The CDR3 region is CASSQVVAYEQYF. In DNA form, the CDR3 reads TGCGCCAGCAGCCAAGTCGTGGCCTACGAGCAGTACTTC.

V usage is TRBV14 and J usage is TRBJ1-2; D unresolved. CDR1 and CDR2 (germline): SGHDN, FVKESK. This CDR3 is 15 amino acids long. V gave up 4 bases and J gave up 6 bases, with 18 bases separating them. CDR3 nucleotides: TGTGCCAGCAGCCGATGGCCAGCGGTTCCCCATGGCTACACCTTC. This sequence encodes CASSRWPAVPHGYTF.

This chain connects TRBV4-3 to TRBJ2-5, with 7 nucleotides matching TRBD2. The DNA end is more similar to TRBJ2-7, so the J call may be wrong. Looked up from germline, CDR1 is LGHNA and CDR2 is YSLEER. This CDR3 has 16 amino acids. The CDR3 bases are TGCGCCAGCAGCCAAGATTGGGGCGGGAGCTCCTACGAGCAGTACTTC. Translated: CASSQDWGGSSYEQYF.

The chain is built from TRBV6-1 and TRBJ2-7, with no clear D. Germline values: CDR1 MNHNS, CDR2 SASEGT. Deletions cut 4 bases from V and 3 bases from J, with 7 bases between. The CDR3 contains 12 residues. The CDR3 nucleotides read TGTGCCAGCAGTGGAGTGGGCTACGAGCAGTACTTC. Its protein product is CASSGVGYEQYF.